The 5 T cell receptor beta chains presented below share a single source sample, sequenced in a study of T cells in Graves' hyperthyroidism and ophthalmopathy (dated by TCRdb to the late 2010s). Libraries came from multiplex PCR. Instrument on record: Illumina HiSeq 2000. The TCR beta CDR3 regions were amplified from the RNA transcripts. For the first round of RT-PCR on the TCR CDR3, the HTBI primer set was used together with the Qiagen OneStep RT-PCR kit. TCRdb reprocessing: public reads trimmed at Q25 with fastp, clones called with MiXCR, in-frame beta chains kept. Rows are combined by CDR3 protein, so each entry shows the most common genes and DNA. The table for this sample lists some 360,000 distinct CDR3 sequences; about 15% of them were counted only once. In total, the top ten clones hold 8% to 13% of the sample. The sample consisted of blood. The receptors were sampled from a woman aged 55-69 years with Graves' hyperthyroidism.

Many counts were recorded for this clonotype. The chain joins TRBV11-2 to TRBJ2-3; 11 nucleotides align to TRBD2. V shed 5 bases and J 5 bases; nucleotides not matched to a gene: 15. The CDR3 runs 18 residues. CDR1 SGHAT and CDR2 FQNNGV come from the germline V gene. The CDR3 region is CASSPQNQGTSGGDTQYF. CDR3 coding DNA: TGTGCCAGCAGCCCTCAGAACCAGGGGACTAGCGGAGGAGATACGCAGTATTTT. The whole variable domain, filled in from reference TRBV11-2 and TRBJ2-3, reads EAGVAQSPRYKIIEKRQSVAFWCNPISGHATLYWYQQILGQGPKLLIQFQNNGVVDDSQLPKDRFSAERLKGVDSTLKIQPAKLEDSAVYLCASSPQNQGTSGGDTQYFGPGTRLTVL.

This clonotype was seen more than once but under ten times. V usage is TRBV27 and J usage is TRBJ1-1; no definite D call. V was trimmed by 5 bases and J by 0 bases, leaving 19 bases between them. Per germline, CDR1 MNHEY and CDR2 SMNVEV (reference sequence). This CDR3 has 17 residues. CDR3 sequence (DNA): TGTGCCAGCAGTCCCAGACCTGGACTTGCGCTGAACACTGAAGCTTTCTTT. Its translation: CASSPRPGLALNTEAFF.

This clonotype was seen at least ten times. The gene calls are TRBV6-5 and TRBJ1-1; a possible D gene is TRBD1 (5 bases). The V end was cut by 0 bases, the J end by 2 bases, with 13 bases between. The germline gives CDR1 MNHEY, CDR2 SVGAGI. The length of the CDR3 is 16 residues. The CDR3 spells CASSYSRRGGNTEAFF. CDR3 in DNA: TGTGCCAGCAGTTACTCCCGGAGGGGAGGAAACACTGAAGCTTTCTTT.

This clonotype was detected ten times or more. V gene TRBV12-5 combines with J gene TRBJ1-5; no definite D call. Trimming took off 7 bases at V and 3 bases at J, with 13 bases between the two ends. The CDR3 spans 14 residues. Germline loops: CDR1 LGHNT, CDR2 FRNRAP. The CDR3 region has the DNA TGTGCTAGTGTTCCCCCGGGTATCAATCAGCCCCAGCATTTT. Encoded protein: CASVPPGINQPQHF.

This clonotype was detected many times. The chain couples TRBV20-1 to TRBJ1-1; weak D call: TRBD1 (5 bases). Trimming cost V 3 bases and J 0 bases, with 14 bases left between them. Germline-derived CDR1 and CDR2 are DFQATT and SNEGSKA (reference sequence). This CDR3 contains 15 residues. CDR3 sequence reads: CSASDGAGLNTEAFF. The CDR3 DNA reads TGCAGTGCTAGTGATGGGGCAGGCTTGAACACTGAAGCTTTCTTT.